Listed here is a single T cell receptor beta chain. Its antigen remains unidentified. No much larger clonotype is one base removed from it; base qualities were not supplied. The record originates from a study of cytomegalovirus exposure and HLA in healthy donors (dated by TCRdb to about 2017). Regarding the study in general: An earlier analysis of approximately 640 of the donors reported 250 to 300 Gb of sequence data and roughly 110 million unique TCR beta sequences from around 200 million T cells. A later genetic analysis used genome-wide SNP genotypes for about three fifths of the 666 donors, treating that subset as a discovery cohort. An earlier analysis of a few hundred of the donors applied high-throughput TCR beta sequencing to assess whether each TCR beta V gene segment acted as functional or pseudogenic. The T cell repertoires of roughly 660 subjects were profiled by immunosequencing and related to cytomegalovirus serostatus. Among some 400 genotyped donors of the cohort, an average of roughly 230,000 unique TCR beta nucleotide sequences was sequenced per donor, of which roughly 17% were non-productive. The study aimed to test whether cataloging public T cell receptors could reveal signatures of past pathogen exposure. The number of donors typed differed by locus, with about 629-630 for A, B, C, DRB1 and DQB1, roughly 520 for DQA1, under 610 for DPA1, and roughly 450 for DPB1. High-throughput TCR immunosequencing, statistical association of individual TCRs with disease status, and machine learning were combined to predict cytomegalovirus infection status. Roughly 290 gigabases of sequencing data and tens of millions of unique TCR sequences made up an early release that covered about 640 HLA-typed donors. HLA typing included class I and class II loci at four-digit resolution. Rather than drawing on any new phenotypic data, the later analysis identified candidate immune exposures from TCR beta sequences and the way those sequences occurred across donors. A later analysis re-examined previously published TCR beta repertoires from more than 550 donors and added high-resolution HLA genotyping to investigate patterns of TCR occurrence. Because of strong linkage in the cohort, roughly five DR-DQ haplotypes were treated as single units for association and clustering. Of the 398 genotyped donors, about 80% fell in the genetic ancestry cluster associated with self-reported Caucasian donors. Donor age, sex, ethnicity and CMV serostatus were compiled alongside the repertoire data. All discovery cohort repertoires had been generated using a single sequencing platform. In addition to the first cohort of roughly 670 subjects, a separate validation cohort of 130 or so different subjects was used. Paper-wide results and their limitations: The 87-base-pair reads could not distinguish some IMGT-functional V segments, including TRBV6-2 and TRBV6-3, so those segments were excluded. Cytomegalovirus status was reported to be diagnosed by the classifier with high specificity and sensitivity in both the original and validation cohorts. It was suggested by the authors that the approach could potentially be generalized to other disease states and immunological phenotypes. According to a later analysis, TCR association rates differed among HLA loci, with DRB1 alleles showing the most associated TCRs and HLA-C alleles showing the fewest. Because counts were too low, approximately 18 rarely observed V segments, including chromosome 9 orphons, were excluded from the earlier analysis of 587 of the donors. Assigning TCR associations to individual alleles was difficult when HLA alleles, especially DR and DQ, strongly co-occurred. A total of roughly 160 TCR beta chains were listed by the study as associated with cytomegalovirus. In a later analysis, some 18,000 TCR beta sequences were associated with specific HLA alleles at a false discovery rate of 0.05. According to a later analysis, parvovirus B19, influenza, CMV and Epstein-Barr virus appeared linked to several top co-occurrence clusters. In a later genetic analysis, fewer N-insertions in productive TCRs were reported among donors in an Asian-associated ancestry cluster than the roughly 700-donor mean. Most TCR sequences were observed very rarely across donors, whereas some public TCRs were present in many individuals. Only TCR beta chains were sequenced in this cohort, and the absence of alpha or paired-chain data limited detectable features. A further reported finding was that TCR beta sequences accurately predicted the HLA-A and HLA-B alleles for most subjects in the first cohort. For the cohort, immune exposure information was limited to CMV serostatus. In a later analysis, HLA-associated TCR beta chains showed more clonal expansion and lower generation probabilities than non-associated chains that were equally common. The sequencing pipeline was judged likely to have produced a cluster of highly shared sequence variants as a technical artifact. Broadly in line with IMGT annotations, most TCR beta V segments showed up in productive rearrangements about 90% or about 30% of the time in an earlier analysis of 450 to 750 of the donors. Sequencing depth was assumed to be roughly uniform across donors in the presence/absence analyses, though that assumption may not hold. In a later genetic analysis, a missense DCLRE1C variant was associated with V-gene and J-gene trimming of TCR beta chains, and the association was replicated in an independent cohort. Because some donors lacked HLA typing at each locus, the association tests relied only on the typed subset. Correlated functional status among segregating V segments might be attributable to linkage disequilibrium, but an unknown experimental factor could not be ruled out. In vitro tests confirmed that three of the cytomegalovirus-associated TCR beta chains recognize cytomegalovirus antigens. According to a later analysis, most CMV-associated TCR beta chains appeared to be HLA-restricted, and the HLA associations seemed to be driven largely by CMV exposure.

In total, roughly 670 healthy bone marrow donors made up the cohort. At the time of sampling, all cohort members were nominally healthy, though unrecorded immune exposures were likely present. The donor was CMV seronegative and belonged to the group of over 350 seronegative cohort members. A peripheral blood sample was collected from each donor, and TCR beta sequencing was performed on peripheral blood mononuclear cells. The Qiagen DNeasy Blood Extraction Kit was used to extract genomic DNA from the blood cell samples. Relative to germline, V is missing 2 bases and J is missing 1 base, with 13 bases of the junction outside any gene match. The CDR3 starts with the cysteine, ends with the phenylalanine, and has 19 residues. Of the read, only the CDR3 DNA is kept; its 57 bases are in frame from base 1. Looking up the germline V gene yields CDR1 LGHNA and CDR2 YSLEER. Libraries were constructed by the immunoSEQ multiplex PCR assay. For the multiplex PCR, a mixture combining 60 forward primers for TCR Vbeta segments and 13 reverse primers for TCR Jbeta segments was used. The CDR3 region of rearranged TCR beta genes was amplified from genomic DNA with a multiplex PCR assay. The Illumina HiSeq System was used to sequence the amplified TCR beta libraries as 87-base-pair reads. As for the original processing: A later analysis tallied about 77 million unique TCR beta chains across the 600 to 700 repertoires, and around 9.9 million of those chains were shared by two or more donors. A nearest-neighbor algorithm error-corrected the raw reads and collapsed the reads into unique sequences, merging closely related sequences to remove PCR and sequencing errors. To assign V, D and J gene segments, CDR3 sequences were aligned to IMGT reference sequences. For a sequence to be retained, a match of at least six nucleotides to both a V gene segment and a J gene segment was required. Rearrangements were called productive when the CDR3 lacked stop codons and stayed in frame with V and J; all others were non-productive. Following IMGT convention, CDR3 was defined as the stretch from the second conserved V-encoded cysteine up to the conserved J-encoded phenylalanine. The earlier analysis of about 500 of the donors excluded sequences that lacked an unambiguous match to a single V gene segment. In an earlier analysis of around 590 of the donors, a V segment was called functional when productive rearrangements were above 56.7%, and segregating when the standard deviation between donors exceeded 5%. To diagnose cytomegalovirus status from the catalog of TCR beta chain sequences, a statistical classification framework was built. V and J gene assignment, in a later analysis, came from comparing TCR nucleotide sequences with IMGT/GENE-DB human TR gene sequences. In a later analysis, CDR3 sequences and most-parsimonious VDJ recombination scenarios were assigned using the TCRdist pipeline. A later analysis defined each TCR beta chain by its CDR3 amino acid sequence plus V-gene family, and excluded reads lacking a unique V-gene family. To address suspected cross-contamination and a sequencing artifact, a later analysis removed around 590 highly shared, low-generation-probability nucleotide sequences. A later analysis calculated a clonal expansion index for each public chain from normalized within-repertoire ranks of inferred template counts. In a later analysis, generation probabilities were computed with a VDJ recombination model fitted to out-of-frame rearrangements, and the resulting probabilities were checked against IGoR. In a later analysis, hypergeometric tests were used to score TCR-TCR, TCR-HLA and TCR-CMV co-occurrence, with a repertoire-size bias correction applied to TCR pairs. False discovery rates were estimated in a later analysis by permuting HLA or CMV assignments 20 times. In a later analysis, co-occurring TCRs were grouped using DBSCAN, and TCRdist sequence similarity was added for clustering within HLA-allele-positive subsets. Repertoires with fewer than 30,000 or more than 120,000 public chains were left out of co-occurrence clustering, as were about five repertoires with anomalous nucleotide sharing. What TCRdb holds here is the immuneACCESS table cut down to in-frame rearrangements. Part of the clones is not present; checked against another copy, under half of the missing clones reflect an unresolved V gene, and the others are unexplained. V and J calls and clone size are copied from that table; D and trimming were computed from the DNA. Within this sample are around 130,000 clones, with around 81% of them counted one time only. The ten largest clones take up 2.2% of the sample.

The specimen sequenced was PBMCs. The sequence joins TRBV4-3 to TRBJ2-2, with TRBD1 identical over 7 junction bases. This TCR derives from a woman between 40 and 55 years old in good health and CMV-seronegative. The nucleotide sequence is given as TGCGCCAGCAGCCAACCACAGGGGTCCCCATGGTTGAACACCGGGGAGCTGTTTTTT. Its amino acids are CASSQPQGSPWLNTGELFF.